The rows below give T cell receptor beta chains drawn from one sample of a study of siplizumab effects on memory and regulatory T cells. Only in-frame clones appear in the TCRdb table, and some are missing; sequencing was by immunoSEQ multiplex PCR. The table has about 120,000 clones, around 90% seen once. Material: CD4+ T cells sorted from blood. The receptor set was obtained from a human donor in good health. The conserved cysteine and the conserved F or W are not part of the CDR3 here.

TRBV5-8	TRBJ2-7	ASSYRKGPYEQY
TRBV9	TRBJ2-3	ASSVVVRDTQY
TRBV6-6	TRBJ1-2	ASSWGPGYT
TRBV4-1	TRBJ1-6	ASSQEGGQGGSPLH
TRBV7-9	TRBJ2-4	ASSLLSVNIQY
TRBV7-8	TRBJ1-1	ASSLAYRVHPKAF
TRBV19	TRBJ2-3	ASSMKRGGTDTQY
TRBV6-1	TRBJ2-5	ASSELDTSQY
TRBV6-1	TRBJ2-7	ASSPDRAYEQY
TRBV7-9	TRBJ1-2	ASSSQSGGYT
TRBV18	TRBJ2-1	ASSPEREQF
TRBV7-9	TRBJ1-4	ASSKTGIGEKLF
TRBV10-3	TRBJ1-1	AISESIRGQTEAF
TRBV7-2	TRBJ2-7	ASSLILAGTYEQY
TRBV19	TRBJ1-2	ASSTGHLNYGYT
TRBV11-2	TRBJ2-3	ASSLSVQSRGTDTQY
TRBV18	TRBJ1-5	ASSPGGNQPQH
TRBV10-2	TRBJ2-1	ASSVVGGPYNEQF
TRBV5-6	TRBJ2-5	ASSLYFWDRGIETQY
TRBV5-1	TRBJ1-2	ASSLVGTSDGYT
TRBV6-5	TRBJ2-1	ASRRIAGAYNEQF
TRBV7-3	TRBJ2-3	ASGGGSTDTQY
TRBV11-1	TRBJ1-6	ASSPGIALNSPLH
TRBV6-6	TRBJ2-1	ATSSGGSYNEQF
TRBV5-6	TRBJ1-2	ASSLAPTTGNYGYT
TRBV4-2	TRBJ2-2	ASSQDEGRGSDTGELF
TRBV5-4	TRBJ2-5	ASSLGAPGGETQY
TRBV5-1	TRBJ1-1	ASSVWTGPNTEAF
TRBV11-2	TRBJ1-6	ASSLDSLGSLRNSPLH
TRBV7-9	TRBJ2-7	ASSLEAEGEQY
TRBV7-2	TRBJ1-5	ASSQTYEGEPQH
TRBV7-2	TRBJ1-5	ASSPARNQPQH
TRBV9	TRBJ1-4	ASSVGATTTNEKLF
TRBV2	TRBJ1-5	ASSPNPSGNQPQH
TRBV28	TRBJ1-5	ASSLRSGQPYQPQH
TRBV12-2	TRBJ1-1	ASRLAFPGGMNTEAF
TRBV15	TRBJ2-3	ATSRDGGSTDTQY
TRBV14	TRBJ1-6	ASSANPGQGNSPLH
TRBV4-1	TRBJ2-3	ASSPGGRVARTDTQY
TRBV5-1	TRBJ1-3	ASSLAGGAYGNTIY
TRBV6-5	TRBJ1-1	ASSFGQGTEAF
TRBV5-5	TRBJ2-2	ASRSKQGRDAGELF
TRBV15	TRBJ2-2	ATSRDGRVTGELF
TRBV6-6	TRBJ1-2	ASRPHGTTNYGYT
TRBV19	TRBJ2-3	ASSIELTDTQY
TRBV18	TRBJ2-5	ASSPRVGETQY
TRBV5-1	TRBJ2-1	ASSSQGGSGYNEQF
TRBV2	TRBJ2-2	ASSVAAANTGELF
TRBV6-5	TRBJ2-7	ASSYEREGYEQY
TRBV7-6	TRBJ2-1	ASSLYYRDNEQF
TRBV5-4	TRBJ2-6	ASSLAMNSGANVLT
TRBV5-4	TRBJ2-2	ASSVRQGAGELF
TRBV6-5	TRBJ2-3	ASSYGLAGGPTQY
TRBV5-1	TRBJ1-2	ASSFGQNYGYT
TRBV5-6	TRBJ2-7	ASSPRTAYEQY
TRBV5-1	TRBJ2-3	ASSLGDRSTDTQY
TRBV19	TRBJ2-7	ASSIETGSSYEQY